Below, one TCR beta chain is given with its context. This record belongs to a study of technical replicates of blood from a handful of donors. Between the trimmed V and J ends, which lost 6 bases and 4 bases, there was a span of 10 bases. Per the germline V gene, CDR1 is MNHEY and CDR2 is SMNVEV (reference sequence). The CDR3 spans 13 residues. TCRdb's table, derived via immunoSEQ multiplex PCR, lists solely in-frame clones and lacks some. Of about 88,000 clones listed, under 95% are singletons. This receptor was identified in a human donor in good health. The sample comprised T cells isolated from PBMCs. The chain is built from TRBV27 and TRBJ1-3; D gene unclear. The CDR3 loop is CASSLGGGNTIYF. The CDR3 nucleotides are TGTGCCAGCAGCCTGGGAGGGGGAAACACCATATATTTT.